The 10 T cell receptor beta chains below come from one sample, sequenced in a study of blood T cell repertoires in COVID-19. TCRdb keeps only in-frame clones here, not all; method: immunoSEQ multiplex PCR. Here the sample spans about 120,000 clones, 87% being singletons. Sequenced: peripheral blood. The receptors derive from a woman in her seventies with acute or convalescent COVID-19.

V gene TRBV12-3 or TRBV12-4 combines with J gene TRBJ1-5; D remains unclear. V lost 0 bases, J lost 7 bases, and 7 bases lay in between. This CDR3 has 13 residues. CDR3 amino acids: CASSLASGQPQHF. CDR3 in DNA: TGTGCCAGCAGTTTAGCCTCGGGGCAGCCCCAGCATTTT.

J is TRBJ1-4 and V is TRBV7-2, with 9 nucleotides matching TRBD1. The CDR3 has 15 amino acids. The germline V gene encodes CDR1 SGHTA and CDR2 FQGNSA. V gave up 0 bases and J gave up 8 bases; unmatched junction bases: 4. CDR3 in amino acids: CASSLAGTGKEKLFF. Written as DNA, the CDR3 is TGTGCCAGCAGCTTAGCAGGGACAGGGAAAGAAAAACTGTTTTTT.

The V and J genes are TRBV11-2 and TRBJ1-1; 8 bases are shared with TRBD1. This CDR3 has 15 amino acids. After removal of 1 base from V and 8 bases from J, the junction contained 9 bases not matched to a gene. The germline gives CDR1 SGHAT, CDR2 FQNNGV. The CDR3 here is CASSLALSRTGEAFF. In nucleotides, the CDR3 is TGTGCCAGCAGCTTAGCCCTCTCGCGGACAGGGGAAGCTTTCTTT.

This clone was seen just once. The chain employs TRBV7-6 and TRBJ2-7; 7 nucleotides agree with TRBD1. This CDR3 contains 14 residues. CDR1 is SGHVS, CDR2 FNYEAQ, per germline. The V segment lost 4 bases and the J segment 5 bases; nucleotides outside the gene matches: 8. CDR3 nucleotide sequence: TGTGCCAGCAGCTCAACATTACAGGGGAACGAGCAGTACTTC. Its translation is CASSSTLQGNEQYF.

The rearrangement joins TRBV7-3 to TRBJ2-1; perhaps TRBD1 as D (7 bases). Germline V gene data show CDR1 as SGHTA and CDR2 as FQGTGA. The CDR3 is made up of 16 amino acids. V was shortened by 5 bases and J by 5 bases, with 19 bases between the two germline ends. The CDR3 sequence: CASSPRGGGSHNEQFF. The CDR3 nucleotides read TGTGCCAGCAGCCCCCGAGGAGGGGGCAGTCACAATGAGCAGTTCTTC. The variable domain in full, with the rest retrieved from reference TRBV7-3 and TRBJ2-1, is GAGVSQTPSNKVTEKGKYVELRCDPISGHTALYWYRQSLGQGPEFLIYFQGTGAADDSGLPNDRFFAVRPEGSVSTLKIQRTERGDSAVYLCASSPRGGGSHNEQFFGPGTRLTVL.

The J gene is TRBJ1-5, the V gene TRBV27, with TRBD1 identical over 8 bases. Trimming cost V 5 bases and J 2 bases; bases outside gene matches: 8. This CDR3 region has 16 residues. CDR1 is MNHEY, CDR2 SMNVEV, per germline (reference sequence). CDR3 sequence (DNA): TGTGCCAGCAGTCAGGGGGCTGGTAGGGGCAATCAGCCCCAGCATTTT. This sequence encodes CASSQGAGRGNQPQHF.

The chain recombines TRBV29-1 with TRBJ1-2, with TRBD1 as a possible D gene (5 bases). Trimming took off 1 base at V and 7 bases at J, with 13 bases between the two ends. The germline V gene encodes CDR1 SQVTM and CDR2 ANQGSEA. This CDR3 region has 13 residues. CDR3 residues: CSVEGTKAGGYTF. CDR3 sequence (DNA): TGCAGCGTTGAAGGGACAAAGGCCGGTGGCTACACCTTC.

In its sample, this clone was seen once. The V and J genes are TRBV11-1 and TRBJ2-1, with TRBD1 matching 8 bases. The CDR3 is 15 amino acids. J lost 1 base, V lost 4 bases, and 3 bases had no gene match. From germline, CDR1 is SGHAT and CDR2 FQDESV (reference sequence). The CDR3 DNA sequence: TGTGCCAGCAGCTATACAGGGGGGTCCTACAATGAGCAGTTCTTC. Protein sequence: CASSYTGGSYNEQFF.

The sample holds one count of this clone. The chain combines TRBV2 with TRBJ2-1; 9 positions match TRBD2. CDR3 length equals 14 residues. From germline, CDR1 is SNHLY and CDR2 FYNNEI. V trimming: 3 bases; J trimming: 9 bases; junction bases outside the gene matches: 6. For the CDR3, the DNA is TGTGCCAGCAGTGAGCGGGGGGGAAGGAGTGAGCAGTTCTTC. This translates into CASSERGGRSEQFF.

This chain links TRBV2 with TRBJ1-2; a possible D gene is TRBD1 (6 bases). This CDR3 comprises 15 residues. Trimming cost V 7 bases and J 5 bases, with 20 bases left between them. CDR1 is SNHLY and CDR2 is FYNNEI in the germline V gene. The CDR3 DNA sequence: TGTGCCAGCAAAGGGGGTCCCCCTTCCTATTATGGCTACACCTTC. It codes for CASKGGPPSYYGYTF. Full variable domain (outside the CDR3, taken from reference TRBV2 and TRBJ1-2): EPEVTQTPSHQVTQMGQEVILRCVPISNHLYFYWYRQILGQKVEFLVSFYNNEISEKSEIFDDQFSVERPDGSNFTLKIRSTKLEDSAMYFCASKGGPPSYYGYTFGSGTRLTVV.